The text below deals with one T cell receptor (beta chain). The antigen remains unidentified. cDNA serving as the sequencing template came from extracted, reverse transcribed RNA. Measured with immunoSEQ multiplex PCR; TCRdb has only the in-frame clones, and not every one. The sample has 95,000 to 100,000 clones, around 55% seen once. Treatment specified: oral pan-JAK inhibitor, 5-10 mg twice daily. These data come from a study of CD8+ T cells in alopecia areata. In the study overall: The tofacitinib course ran for 6 to 18 months and was followed by 6 months off drug. Treated patients were scored for severity by percent of scalp affected.

General study points: Normal skin contains resident alphabeta T cells, and these are also sequenced in scalp samples.

CDR1 LNHDA and CDR2 SQIVND come from the germline V gene (reference sequence). V lost 5 bases, J lost 0 bases, and 3 bases stayed unmatched. This CDR3 has 14 residues. This sequence was found in a human donor with alopecia areata. The V gene is TRBV19, the J gene TRBJ1-1, with 7 bases lining up with TRBD1. The sample here was CD8+ T cells sorted from blood, taken at week 4, from a patient treated with tofacitinib. The DNA for the CDR3 is TGTGCCAGTAGTCGACAGGGAGTGAACACTGAAGCTTTCTTT. Protein sequence: CASSRQGVNTEAFF.